The sample holds a few counts of the clone carrying this T cell receptor (beta chain). Its target is not known. From germline, CDR1 is MGHRA and CDR2 YSYEKL. Between the trimmed V and J ends, which lost 1 base and 8 bases, there was a span of 9 bases. The CDR3 sequence is 14 residues long. CDR3 regions of TCR beta were amplified from RNA transcripts. After a first-round RT-PCR with HTBI primers, a second-round multiplex PCR was run. TCRdb itself ran the multiplex PCR reads through MiXCR, one entry per CDR3 protein. The sample yields 600,000 to 700,000 distinct CDR3 sequences, just over 40% seen once. These data originate in a study of Graves' ophthalmopathy and Graves' hyperthyroidism. The wider study: The study drew peripheral blood at initial diagnosis, before any treatment.

The PBMCs originated from roughly 10 ml of fresh peripheral blood. Study-level points and caveats: The 13-signature model separated ophthalmopathy from stable hyperthyroidism at roughly 88% sensitivity and almost 83% specificity. Most thyroid clonotypes expanded beyond 0.001 frequency were also found in blood.

This clonotype originated in an adult man with Graves' ophthalmopathy. This chain links TRBV4-1 with TRBJ1-6; D is undetermined. Sequencing input: peripheral blood. The CDR3 DNA follows: TGCGCCAGCAGCCAAGGCTTACTTGATTCACCCCTCCACTTT. It codes for CASSQGLLDSPLHF.